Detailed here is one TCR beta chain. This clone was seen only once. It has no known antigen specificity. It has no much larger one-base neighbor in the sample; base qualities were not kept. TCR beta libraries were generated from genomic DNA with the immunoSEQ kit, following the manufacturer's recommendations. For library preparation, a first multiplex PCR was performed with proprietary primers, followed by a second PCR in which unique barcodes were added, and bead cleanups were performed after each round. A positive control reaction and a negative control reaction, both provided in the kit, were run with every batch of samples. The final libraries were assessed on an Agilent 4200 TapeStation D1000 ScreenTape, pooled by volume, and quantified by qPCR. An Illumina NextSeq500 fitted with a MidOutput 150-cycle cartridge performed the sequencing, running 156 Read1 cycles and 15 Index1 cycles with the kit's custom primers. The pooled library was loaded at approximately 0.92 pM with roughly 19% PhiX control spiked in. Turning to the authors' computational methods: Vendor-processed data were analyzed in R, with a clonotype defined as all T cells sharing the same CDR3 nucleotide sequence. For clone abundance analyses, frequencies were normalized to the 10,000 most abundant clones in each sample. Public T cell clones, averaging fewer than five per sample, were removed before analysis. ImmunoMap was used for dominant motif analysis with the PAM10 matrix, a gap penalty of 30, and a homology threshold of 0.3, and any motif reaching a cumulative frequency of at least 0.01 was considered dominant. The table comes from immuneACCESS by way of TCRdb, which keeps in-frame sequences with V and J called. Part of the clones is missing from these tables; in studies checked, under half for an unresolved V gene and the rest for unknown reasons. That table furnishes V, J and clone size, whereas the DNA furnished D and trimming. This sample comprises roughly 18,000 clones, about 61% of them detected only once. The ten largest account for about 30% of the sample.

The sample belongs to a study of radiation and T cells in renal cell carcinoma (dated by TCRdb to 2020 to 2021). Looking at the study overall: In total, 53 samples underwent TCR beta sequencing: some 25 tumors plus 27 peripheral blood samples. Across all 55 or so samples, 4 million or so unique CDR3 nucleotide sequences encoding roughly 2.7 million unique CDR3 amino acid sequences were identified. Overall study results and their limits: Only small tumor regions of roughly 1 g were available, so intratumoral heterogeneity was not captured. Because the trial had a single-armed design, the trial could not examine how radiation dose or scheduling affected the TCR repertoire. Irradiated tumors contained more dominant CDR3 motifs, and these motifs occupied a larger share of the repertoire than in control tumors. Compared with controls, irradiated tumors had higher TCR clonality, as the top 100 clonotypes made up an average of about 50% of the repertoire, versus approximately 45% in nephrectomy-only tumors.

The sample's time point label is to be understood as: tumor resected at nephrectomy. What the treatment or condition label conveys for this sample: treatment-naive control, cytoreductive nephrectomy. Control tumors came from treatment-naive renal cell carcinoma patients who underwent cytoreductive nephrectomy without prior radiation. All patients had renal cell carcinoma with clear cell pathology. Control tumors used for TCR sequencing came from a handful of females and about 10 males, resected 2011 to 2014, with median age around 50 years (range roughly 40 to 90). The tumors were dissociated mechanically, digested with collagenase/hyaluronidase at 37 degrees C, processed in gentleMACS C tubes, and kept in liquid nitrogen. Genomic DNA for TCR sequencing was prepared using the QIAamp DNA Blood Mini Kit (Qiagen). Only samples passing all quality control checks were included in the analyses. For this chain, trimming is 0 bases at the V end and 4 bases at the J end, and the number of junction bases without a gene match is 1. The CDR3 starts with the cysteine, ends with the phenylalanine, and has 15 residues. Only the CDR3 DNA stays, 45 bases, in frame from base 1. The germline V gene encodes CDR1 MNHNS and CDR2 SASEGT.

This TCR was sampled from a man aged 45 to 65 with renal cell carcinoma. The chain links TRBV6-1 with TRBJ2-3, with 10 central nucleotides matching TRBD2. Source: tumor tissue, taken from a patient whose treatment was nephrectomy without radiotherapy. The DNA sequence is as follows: TGTGCCAGCAGTGAAGCAGCGGGAGGGCCAGATACGCAGTATTTT. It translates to CASSEAAGGPDTQYF.